These T cell receptor beta chains were read from a single sample in a study of blood T cells in healthy people across ages. TCRdb ran MiXCR on the 5' RACE reads and lists one entry per CDR3 protein. This table holds about 780,000 distinct CDR3 sequences, 46% found once. Sequencing used blood. The receptors were gathered from an elderly man in good health. Each CDR3 is given without its conserved first and last residue. Clone size is not always given. Where it is, it says once, few, many or a class for expanded clones.

>many|TRBV20-1|TRBJ2-1
SARGQPAKQF
>NA|TRBV29-1|TRBJ2-5
SGTEETQY
>NA|TRBV29-1|TRBJ2-1
SVGRHGNEQF
>NA|TRBV20-1|NA
SARAGATPGRYEQY
>NA|TRBV18|TRBJ1-6
ASSPNQEGGDSPLH
>few|TRBV5-1|TRBJ2-1
ASSGLRDSYNEQF
>many|TRBV28|TRBJ2-1
ATQDPYSYNEQF
>few|TRBV7-2|TRBJ2-6
ASSLGVRVSGANVLT
>NA|TRBV3-1|TRBJ2-7
ASSHLLTSRRYEQY
>few|TRBV4-1|TRBJ1-2
ASSQDTGSLAGYT
>once|TRBV20-1|TRBJ1-4
SASGGQGSTNEKLF
>NA|TRBV29-1|TRBJ2-5
SVERTGGETRY
>few|TRBV5-1|TRBJ1-5
ASSLAGATNQPQH
>many|TRBV5-6|TRBJ2-1
ASSRLSDTYNEQF
>NA|TRBV6-2/TRBV6-3|NA
ASSPLIAGSSYNEQY